One and the same sample provided the 18 T cell receptor beta chains below, sequenced in a study of blood T cell repertoires in COVID-19. Some clones are missing from TCRdb's copy, which holds only in-frame ones; the method was immunoSEQ multiplex PCR. The table includes about 210,000 clones, 80% to 90% detected once. The sequencing sample was made of PBMCs or T cells enriched from blood (not recorded which). The source is a woman aged 30 to 39 who had been exposed to COVID-19.

This clone was observed a handful of times. The CDR3 nucleotides are TGCGCCAGCAGTCAGAGGGAGGGGGGGCCCTATGGCTACACCTTC. Protein sequence: CASSQREGGPYGYTF. The chain links TRBV23-1 to TRBJ1-2; D possibly corresponds to TRBD1 (6 bases). TRBV23-1 is an ORF; its function is uncertain. V was shortened by 3 bases and J by 4 bases, with 15 bases between the two germline ends. This CDR3 contains 15 residues.

This clone has a handful of counts. This rearrangement joins TRBV4-2 to TRBJ1-5; 8 positions agree with TRBD1. The CDR3 is 18 amino acids. Germline CDR1 LGHNA, CDR2 YNFKEQ. V lost 3 bases to trimming and J lost 2 bases; unmatched junction nucleotides: 12. The CDR3 DNA reads TGTGCCAGCAGCCACAGCCGACCTGGACAGGGAGGCAATCAGCCCCAGCATTTT. Encoded protein: CASSHSRPGQGGNQPQHF.

This sequence joins TRBV9 and TRBJ2-2; 7 bases map to TRBD1. V lost 4 bases, J lost 1 base, and 4 bases stayed unmatched. CDR1 and CDR2 from the germline V gene are SGDLS and YYNGEE. The CDR3 extends over 15 amino acids. This chain's CDR3 is CASSPRTGNTGELFF. DNA for the CDR3: TGTGCCAGCAGCCCGCGGACAGGGAACACCGGGGAGCTGTTTTTT. Based on the CDR3 plus reference TRBV9 and TRBJ2-2, the full variable domain is DSGVTQTPKHLITATGQRVTLRCSPRSGDLSVYWYQQSLDQGLQFLIQYYNGEERAKGNILERFSAQQFPDLHSELNLSSLELGDSALYFCASSPRTGNTGELFFGEGSRLTVL.

The genes are TRBV5-1 and TRBJ2-1, with TRBD2 identical over 14 bases. The J segment lost 11 bases and the V segment lost 5 bases, leaving 3 bases of the junction unmatched. The CDR3 runs 13 residues. The germline gives CDR1 SGHRS, CDR2 YFSETQ. As DNA, the CDR3 is TGCGCCAGCAGGACTAGCGGGGGGGAACAGCAGTTCTTC. This translates into CASRTSGGEQQFF. Drawing the rest from reference TRBV5-1 and TRBJ2-1, the complete variable domain is KAGVTQTPRYLIKTRGQQVTLSCSPISGHRSVSWYQQTPGQGLQFLFEYFSETQRNKGNFPGRFSGRQFSNSRSEMNVSTLELGDSALYLCASRTSGGEQQFFGPGTRLTVL.

The sample holds one count of this clone. In DNA, the CDR3 is TGTGCCAGCAGTGAGCCAGGGGGCACTGAAGCTTTCTTT. This codes for CASSEPGGTEAFF. V usage is TRBV2 and J usage is TRBJ1-1; 7 positions match TRBD1. The CDR3 contains 13 residues. V lost 3 bases and J lost 4; bases outside the gene matches: 2. The germline gives CDR1 SNHLY, CDR2 FYNNEI.

The V and J genes are TRBV7-8 and TRBJ2-7; D possibly corresponds to TRBD1 (6 bases). V dropped 1 base and J dropped 0 bases, with 7 bases sitting between them. The CDR3 is 14 residues long. CDR1 and CDR2 (germline): SGHVS, FQNEAQ. As DNA, the CDR3 is TGTGCCAGCAGCTTAGTACAGGGCTCCTACGAGCAGTACTTC. Amino acids: CASSLVQGSYEQYF.

The table lists this clone with a count of one. The CDR3 region is CASSPSTGIQPQHF. Here the CDR3 DNA reads TGTGCCAGCAGCCCATCGACAGGGATTCAGCCCCAGCATTTT. This chain uses TRBV2 with TRBJ1-5, with TRBD1 matching over 7 bases. Germline V gene data show CDR1 as SNHLY and CDR2 as FYNNEI. Trimming cost V 6 bases and J 6 bases; bases outside gene matches: 8. The CDR3 has 14 amino acids. The variable domain in full, completed from reference TRBV2 and TRBJ1-5, reads EPEVTQTPSHQVTQMGQEVILRCVPISNHLYFYWYRQILGQKVEFLVSFYNNEISEKSEIFDDQFSVERPDGSNFTLKIRSTKLEDSAMYFCASSPSTGIQPQHFGDGTRLSIL.

V and J are TRBV4-1 and TRBJ1-1; the D gene is possibly TRBD1 (5 bases). CDR1 and CDR2 (germline): MGHRA, YSYEKL. V gave up 0 bases and J gave up 4 bases, with 12 bases separating them. This CDR3 comprises 15 residues. CDR3 region: CASSQEWGGSTEAFF. The CDR3 DNA reads as TGCGCCAGCAGCCAAGAGTGGGGCGGGAGCACTGAAGCTTTCTTT.

The chain combines TRBV27 with TRBJ2-7; unclear D gene. The CDR3 contains 13 residues. Trimming removed 3 bases at V and 3 bases at J, with 9 bases between. CDR1 and CDR2 (germline): MNHEY, SMNVEV (reference sequence). CDR3 sequence (DNA): TGTGCCAGCAGTTTTGGCAATCACTACGAGCAGTACTTC. This sequence encodes CASSFGNHYEQYF.

The chain has TRBV19 and TRBJ1-5; TRBD1 aligns across 7 bases. The CDR3 totals 15 residues. Germline V gene lookup returns CDR1 LNHDA and CDR2 SQIVND (reference sequence). V was pared by 6 bases and J by 2 bases, with 7 bases of the junction left unmatched. CDR3 DNA sequence: TGTGCCAGTAGCCACGACAGGGAAGGCAATCAGCCCCAGCATTTT. It yields the protein CASSHDREGNQPQHF.

The gene calls are TRBV20-1 and TRBJ2-7; the match to TRBD1 covers 9 bases. J lost 5 bases, V lost 3 bases, and 8 bases had no gene match. This CDR3 spans 14 amino acids. Germline V gives CDR1 DFQATT, CDR2 SNEGSKA (reference sequence). CDR3 in DNA: TGCAGTGCTAGTGGGTGGGACAGGGACGACGAGCAGTACTTC. Amino acids: CSASGWDRDDEQYF.

This sequence joins TRBV9 and TRBJ1-6; a weak D match, TRBD1 (5 bases). Germline V gene sequence: CDR1 SGDLS, CDR2 YYNGEE. The CDR3 totals 15 residues. Trimming took 3 bases from V and 7 from J, leaving 14 bases between them. The CDR3 sequence: CASSAGALRNSPLHF. CDR3 nucleotides: TGTGCCAGCAGCGCTGGGGCACTCCGAAATTCACCCCTCCACTTT.

This clone was counted a single time. The chain has TRBV5-1 and TRBJ1-1; D unresolved. This CDR3 is built from 13 residues. Trimming left V 4 bases short and J 1 base short, with 8 bases between. The germline V gene has CDR1 SGHRS and CDR2 YFSETQ. CDR3 residues: CASSLDSNTEAFF. CDR3 DNA: TGCGCCAGCAGCCTGGACTCGAACACTGAAGCTTTCTTT.

The chain recombines TRBV12-5 with TRBJ1-1, with TRBD1 matching over 9 bases. V was pared by 4 bases and J by 7 bases, with 10 bases of the junction left unmatched. The germline CDR1 and CDR2 sequences are LGHNT and FRNRAP. CDR3 size: 15 residues. The CDR3 loop is CASGSGTGRVSEAFF. CDR3 in DNA: TGTGCTAGTGGTTCCGGGACAGGGAGGGTGAGTGAAGCTTTCTTT.

This rearrangement joins TRBV3-1 (or the pseudogene TRBV3-2) to TRBJ1-1, with D perhaps matching TRBD1 (6 bases). The CDR3 sequence is 14 residues long. Trimming left V 0 bases short and J 1 base short, with 6 bases between. The germline V gene encodes CDR1 LGHDT and CDR2 YNNKEL (reference sequence). The CDR3 spells CASSQEGGNTEAFF. The CDR3 DNA is TGTGCCAGCAGCCAAGAAGGGGGGAACACTGAAGCTTTCTTT.

The rearrangement joins TRBV6-5 to TRBJ1-1; D possibly corresponds to TRBD1 (5 bases). The CDR3 is made up of 14 amino acids. V shed 0 bases and J shed 4 bases, with 9 bases lying between them. Germline V gene data show CDR1 as MNHEY and CDR2 as SVGAGI. CDR3 nucleotides: TGTGCCAGCAGTTACTCCGGGGGGAGCACTGAAGCTTTCTTT. It codes for CASSYSGGSTEAFF.

The chain has TRBV5-6 and TRBJ1-6; D is uncertain. The length of the CDR3 is 16 residues. V lost 1 base and J lost 6, with 14 bases in between. Germline CDR1 is SGHDT and CDR2 is YYEEEE. CDR3 bases: TGTGCCAGCAGCTTGCTGGGCAGAATGGGTAATTCACCCCTCCACTTT. The encoded protein is CASSLLGRMGNSPLHF.

The V gene is TRBV18, the J gene TRBJ2-7; possibly TRBD2 for D (6 bases). Germline V lookup: CDR1 KGHSH, CDR2 LQKENI. The CDR3 covers 14 residues. Trimming stripped 3 bases from V and 4 bases from J, with 13 bases between. The CDR3 loop reads CASSPLEGLYEQYF. In DNA form, the CDR3 reads TGTGCCAGCTCACCCCTGGAGGGGTTATACGAGCAGTACTTC.